One T cell receptor beta chain is described in this entry. No antigen is known for it. Here immunoSEQ multiplex PCR was the method, and the copy in TCRdb shows in-frame clones only, minus some. The table has about 190,000 clones, roughly 93% seen once; the top ten hold 0.95% to 1%. The sample originates from a study of T cell responses to AZD1222 COVID-19 vaccine. Study-wide findings and caveats: Receipt of two AZD1222 doses was followed by a rise in Spike-specific TCR breadth and depth.

The TCR was taken from an adult in good health. The sequences come from peripheral blood, collected on day 0 of AZD1222 vaccination.

In DNA form, the CDR3 reads TGTGCCACCGAAGTGAACACCATATATTTT. Translated: CATEVNTIYF. This chain uses TRBV12-3 or TRBV12-4 with TRBJ1-3; D uncertain. The CDR3 runs 10 residues. V lost 10 bases and J lost 7, with 8 bases in between.